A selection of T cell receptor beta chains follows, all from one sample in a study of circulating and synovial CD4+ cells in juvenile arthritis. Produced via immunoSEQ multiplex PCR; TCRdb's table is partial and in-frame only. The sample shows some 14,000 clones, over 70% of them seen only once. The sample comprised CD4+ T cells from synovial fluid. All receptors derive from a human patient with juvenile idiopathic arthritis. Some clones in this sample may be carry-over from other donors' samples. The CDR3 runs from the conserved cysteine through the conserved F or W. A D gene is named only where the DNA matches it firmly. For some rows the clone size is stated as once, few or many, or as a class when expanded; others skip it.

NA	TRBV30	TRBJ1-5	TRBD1	TGTGCCTGGAGTCTGGAATGGGGACAGGGGGGTAGCAATCAGCCCCAGCATTTT	CAWSLEWGQGGSNQPQHF
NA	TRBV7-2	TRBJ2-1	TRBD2	TGTGCCAGCAGACTCGGGGGGAACAATGAGCAGTTCTTC	CASRLGGNNEQFF
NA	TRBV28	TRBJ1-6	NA	TGTGCCAGCAGTGGGGGCACGGGATCACCCCTCCACTTT	CASSGGTGSPLHF
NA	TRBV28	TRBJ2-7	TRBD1	TGTGCCAGCACCCGGGACAGCTCCTACGAGCAGTACTTC	CASTRDSSYEQYF
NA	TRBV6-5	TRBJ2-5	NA	TGTGCCAGCAGTTACCGCGGGGTTGGGACCCAGTACTTC	CASSYRGVGTQYF
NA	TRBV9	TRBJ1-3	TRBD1	TGTGCCAGCAGCGTAGGGGGACAGGACCCTGGAAACACCATATATTTT	CASSVGGQDPGNTIYF
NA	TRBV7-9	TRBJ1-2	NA	TGTGCCAGCAGCTTCACGGACAGTAACTATGGCTACACCTTC	CASSFTDSNYGYTF
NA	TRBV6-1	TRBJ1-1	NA	TGTGCCAGCAGTGAGGGGAGGGGCACCAGGGCCACTGAAGCTTTCTTT	CASSEGRGTRATEAFF
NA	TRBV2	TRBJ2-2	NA	TGTGCCAGCTCGGGGGGCGCATCGGCCGGGGAGCTGTTTTTT	CASSGGASAGELFF
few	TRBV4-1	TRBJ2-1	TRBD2	TGCGCCAGCAGCCAAGATCCAAGCGGGGGGGCCTATGAGCAGTTCTTC	CASSQDPSGGAYEQFF